The 13 T cell receptor beta chains below all came from one sample that was sequenced in a study of shared clonotypes between healthy human individuals. Sequenced by immunoSEQ multiplex PCR; TCRdb stores in-frame clones only, minus some. The sample records over 1.4 million clones, roughly 96% being singletons. The material sequenced was naive CD4+ T cells sorted from blood. Subset denoted: CD45RA+ positively selected. The receptor source for this set is a man younger than 45 in good health.

The DNA of the CDR3 is TGTGCCAGCAGTGAAAACGCCCGGACAGGGGTTGGCGAGCAGTACTTC. Translated, it gives CASSENARTGVGEQYF. The rearrangement links TRBV28 to TRBJ2-7; 9 bases line up with TRBD1. CDR3 size: 16 residues. CDR1 MDHEN and CDR2 SYDVKM come from the germline V gene. The ends lost 5 bases at V and 6 bases at J; junction bases unmatched: 14.

Here the CDR3 DNA reads TGTGCCAGCAGAGAGACAGGACGGGAGCAGTACTTC. Encoded protein: CASRETGREQYF. The rearrangement links TRBV11-1 to TRBJ2-7; weak D call: TRBD1 (6 bases). With 6 bases removed from V and 7 bases from J, the gap between germline ends came to 13 bases. CDR1 and CDR2 from the germline V gene are SGHAT and FQDESV (reference sequence). The CDR3 contains 12 residues.

The gene calls are TRBV7-9 and TRBJ2-2; D unresolved. The CDR3 loop spans 15 amino acids. The V end was cut by 4 bases, the J end by 2 bases, with 11 bases between. Germline CDR1 is SEHNR and CDR2 is FQNEAQ (reference sequence). In nucleotides, the CDR3 is TGTGCCAGCAGCTACCCGTTGGGCAACACCGGGGAGCTGTTTTTT. Its protein is CASSYPLGNTGELFF.

The J gene is TRBJ2-2, the V gene TRBV9, with 12 bases aligning to TRBD2. V gave up 4 bases and J gave up 6 bases; unmatched junction bases: 7. The CDR3 totals 16 residues. Germline values: CDR1 SGDLS, CDR2 YYNGEE. CDR3 sequence: CASSFTSGRSPGELFF. The CDR3 nucleotides are TGTGCCAGCAGCTTTACTAGCGGGAGGTCTCCCGGGGAGCTGTTTTTT.

Regarding this clone: Other DNA sequences in this specimen translate into the identical CDR3. The chain has TRBV7-2 and TRBJ2-5; D ambiguous. The CDR3 has 13 residues. Germline CDR1 reads SGHTA; CDR2 reads FQGNSA. The V gene lost 1 base and the J gene lost 2 bases, with 5 bases spanning the gap. CDR3 sequence: CASSLGRQETQYF. The CDR3 DNA reads as TGTGCCAGCAGCTTAGGGCGGCAAGAGACCCAGTACTTC.

The chain employs TRBV7-9 and TRBJ2-2; D ambiguous. CDR3 length equals 16 residues. V lost 1 base to trimming and J lost 1 base, with 10 bases between them. Germline lookup yields CDR1 SEHNR and CDR2 FQNEAQ (reference sequence). The CDR3 spells CASSLEEPLNTGELFF. CDR3 sequence (DNA): TGTGCCAGCAGCTTAGAAGAGCCACTGAACACCGGGGAGCTGTTTTTT.

This chain joins TRBV5-1 and TRBJ2-3; D possibly corresponds to TRBD1 (5 bases). Germline CDR1 and CDR2: SGHRS and YFSETQ. The V gene lost 7 bases and the J gene lost 4 bases, with 16 bases spanning the gap. This CDR3 comprises 14 residues. CDR3 nucleotide sequence: TGCGCCAGCGGCCAGGGAATCATCTCAGATACGCAGTATTTT. This codes for CASGQGIISDTQYF.

The chain employs TRBV28 and TRBJ1-5; 8 bases fit TRBD1. J gave up 2 bases and V 6 bases, and 12 bases lay outside the gene matches. CDR1 MDHEN and CDR2 SYDVKM come from the germline V gene. This CDR3 is built from 17 residues. For the CDR3, the DNA is TGTGCCAGCAGGCAACGCCAGGGGGCGAGTCGCAATCAGCCCCAGCATTTT. The encoded protein is CASRQRQGASRNQPQHF.

This sequence joins TRBV25-1 and TRBJ1-2, with D possibly TRBD1 on 5 matching bases. Deletions cut 1 base from V and 3 bases from J, with 12 bases between. Germline CDR1 is MGHDK and CDR2 is SYGVNS. The CDR3 totals 15 residues. CDR3 nucleotides: TGTGCCAGCAGTGAATTCCCCACAGGCGACTATGGCTACACCTTC. This codes for CASSEFPTGDYGYTF.

This sequence joins TRBV6-1 and TRBJ2-3; no reliable D call. CDR1 and CDR2 (germline): MNHNS, SASEGT. V was clipped by 1 base and J by 0 bases, with 8 bases between them. This CDR3 comprises 15 residues. As DNA, the CDR3 is TGTGCCAGCAGTGAAGTTCACGCTAGCACAGATACGCAGTATTTT. Amino acid sequence: CASSEVHASTDTQYF.

The V and J genes are TRBV6-1 and TRBJ2-6; tentative D call: TRBD2 (6 bases). CDR1 is MNHNS, CDR2 SASEGT, per germline. Deletions cut 8 bases from V and 2 bases from J, with 10 bases between. The CDR3 spans 14 residues. The CDR3 bases are TGTGCCAGCTGGGGGGTAGCTGGGGCCAACGTCCTGACTTTC. It specifies CASWGVAGANVLTF.

The chain joins TRBV19 to TRBJ1-1; D gene unclear. Looked up from germline, CDR1 is LNHDA and CDR2 is SQIVND (reference sequence). V lost 3 bases and J lost 0, with 11 bases in between. The CDR3 is 15 amino acids. CDR3 in amino acids: CASSIGGNMNTEAFF. The CDR3 nucleotides are TGTGCCAGTAGTATTGGAGGCAATATGAACACTGAAGCTTTCTTT.

This clone was detected once. V gene TRBV10-3 combines with J gene TRBJ1-1; D call uncertain. The CDR3 extends over 14 amino acids. V was pared by 0 bases and J by 1 base, with 6 bases between. Looked up from germline, CDR1 is ENHRY and CDR2 is SYGVKD. The CDR3 DNA is TGTGCCATCAGTGAGTCTTCAGAGAACACTGAAGCTTTCTTT. Protein product: CAISESSENTEAFF.